Each of the 10 T cell receptor beta chains below was sequenced from the same sample in a study of graft-versus-host responses after intestinal transplantation. Data came from immunoSEQ multiplex PCR; TCRdb stores just in-frame clones and leaves some out. The data contain over 7,500 clones, approximately 77% of them singletons. Investigators treated the graft tissue so that it released intraepithelial and lamina propria lymphocytes. Sequencing used ileum tissue, obtained nearly 480 days after intestinal transplantation. All receptors come from a human patient who received an intestinal transplant, so some T cells may come from the graft donor.

The CDR3 loop reads CASSLRDRGKRYNSPLHF. The CDR3 DNA follows: TGTGCCAGCAGCTTGAGGGACAGGGGCAAGAGGTATAATTCACCCCTCCACTTT. The rearrangement uses TRBV7-3 and TRBJ1-6; 10 nucleotides align to TRBD1. V was pared by 3 bases and J by 4 bases, with 9 bases of the junction left unmatched. Germline lookup yields CDR1 SGHTA and CDR2 FQGTGA. This CDR3 region has 18 residues.

This clone showed up just once. This chain connects TRBV7-9 to TRBJ2-7; D is undetermined. V was cut by 4 bases and J by 6 bases, with 19 bases left in between. The CDR3 has 15 amino acids. Per germline, CDR1 SEHNR and CDR2 FQNEAQ (reference sequence). The CDR3 here is CASSSSPLSVLEQYF. DNA for the CDR3: TGTGCCAGCAGCTCCTCCCCCCTCAGCGTGCTCGAGCAGTACTTC.

Comments on this clone: Other DNA sequences in the same sample also yield this CDR3. The chain employs TRBV5-1 and TRBJ2-2; 8 bases fit TRBD2. The CDR3 runs 16 residues. V shed 0 bases and J 0 bases; nucleotides not matched to a gene: 1. The V gene's germline CDR1 is SGHRS and CDR2 YFSETQ. This CDR3 is CASSLVAGTNTGELFF. The CDR3, as DNA: TGCGCCAGCAGCTTGGTAGCGGGGACGAACACCGGGGAGCTGTTTTTT.

This clone was found a few times. The chain uses TRBV11-2 and TRBJ2-7; 10 bases are a match to TRBD1. The CDR3 covers 16 residues. With 2 bases clipped from V and 1 base from J, the junction kept 5 bases outside the gene matches. Per germline, CDR1 SGHAT and CDR2 FQNNGV. The CDR3 is CASSLWGTGESYEQYF. DNA for the CDR3: TGTGCCAGCAGCTTATGGGGGACAGGGGAATCCTACGAGCAGTACTTC.

This clone was picked up one time. The chain has TRBV6-4 and TRBJ1-5; maybe TRBD1 (5 bases). V lost 8 bases, J lost 1 base, and 15 bases lay in between. Germline V CDR1 and CDR2: MRHNA, SNTAGT. The CDR3 has 15 amino acids. The CDR3 DNA sequence: TGTGCCAGCCCGGCAGGGAGGGAGAGCAATCAGCCCCAGCATTTT. Translating it yields CASPAGRESNQPQHF.

The genes are TRBV7-3 and TRBJ1-5, with a tentative D call TRBD1 (6 bases). This CDR3 contains 17 residues. Germline CDR1 is SGHTA and CDR2 is FQGTGA. V was clipped by 11 bases and J by 0 bases, with 23 bases between them. The chain's CDR3 is CAGRGAGALYSNQPQHF. Written as DNA, the CDR3 is TGTGCCGGCCGGGGGGCAGGGGCACTTTATAGCAATCAGCCCCAGCATTTT.

This clone was detected a few times. A much larger clonotype is one base distant, so this may be a read error. The rearrangement links TRBV5-6 to TRBJ1-2; D might be TRBD1 (5 bases). Germline CDR1 SGHDT, CDR2 YYEEEE. There are 14 residues in the CDR3. Trimming removed 3 bases at V and 7 bases at J, with 16 bases between. The CDR3 DNA reads as TGTGCCAGCAGCTGGGGGACGGCGGTAGCTGGCTACACCTTC. Translated, it gives CASSWGTAVAGYTF. Filled out from reference TRBV5-6 and TRBJ1-2, the complete variable domain reads DAGVTQSPTHLIKTRGQQVTLRCSPKSGHDTVSWYQQALGQGPQFIFQYYEEEERQRGNFPDRFSGHQFPNYSSELNVNALLLGDSALYLCASSWGTAVAGYTFGSGTRLTVV.

This chain connects TRBV6-1 to TRBJ2-1, with 7 bases matching TRBD2. Germline values: CDR1 MNHNS, CDR2 SASEGT. The CDR3 runs 14 residues. Losses at the gene ends were 4 bases for V and 8 bases for J; bases not matched to a gene: 8. The CDR3 coding sequence is TGTGCCAGCAGTGCCTCCCGCGGGGGACATGAGCAGTTCTTC. Translated: CASSASRGGHEQFF.

J is TRBJ2-1 and V is TRBV6-1; 12 nucleotides match TRBD2. In germline, CDR1 is MNHNS, CDR2 SASEGT. The CDR3 consists of 19 residues. V gave up 1 base and J gave up 0 bases; unmatched junction bases: 7. Here the CDR3 DNA reads TGTGCCAGCAGTGAAGTACTAGCGGGGGGCCGGAGCTCCTACAATGAGCAGTTCTTC. It translates to CASSEVLAGGRSSYNEQFF.

This chain links TRBV5-8 with TRBJ2-5; 16 bases match TRBD2. In germline, CDR1 is SGHTS, CDR2 YDEGEE. The junction had 7 bases not matched to a gene; V was cut back by 4 bases and J by 4 bases. The CDR3 is 17 residues long. In DNA, the CDR3 is TGTGCCAGCAGCGTGGGACTAGCGGGGGGGCCCGGAGAGACCCAGTACTTC. Translation: CASSVGLAGGPGETQYF.